The 27 T cell receptor beta chains given below trace back to one sample, sequenced in a study of T cell responses to AZD1222 COVID-19 vaccine. Using immunoSEQ multiplex PCR, the repertoire was profiled, and TCRdb retains in-frame clones only, with some absent. Of more than 95,000 clones detected, 86% appear once; the ten largest clones hold 17%. The specimen was peripheral blood, collected 28 days after the second AZD1222 dose. The origin of the receptors is an adult who received the AZD1222 COVID-19 vaccine.

The V call is TRBV4-3, the J call TRBJ1-4; D may be TRBD1 (6 bases). Germline CDR1 LGHNA, CDR2 YSLEER. This CDR3 has 15 amino acids. V was shortened by 0 bases and J by 8 bases, with 13 bases between the two germline ends. The CDR3, as DNA: TGCGCCAGCAGCCAAGATCCAGGGGCGAGCGAAAAACTGTTTTTT. Translation gives CASSQDPGASEKLFF.

J is TRBJ2-7 and V is TRBV19, with TRBD2 as a possible D gene (5 bases). Germline CDR1 reads LNHDA; CDR2 reads SQIVND (reference sequence). The V and J ends lost 3 bases and 6 bases respectively, with 15 bases between them. The length of the CDR3 is 14 residues. CDR3 region: CASSIGRRLSEQYF. In DNA form, the CDR3 reads TGTGCCAGTAGTATCGGACGGCGACTATCCGAGCAGTACTTC.

V is TRBV12-3 or TRBV12-4 and J is TRBJ1-5; a weak D match, TRBD1 (6 bases). This CDR3 region has 13 residues. V lost 6 bases, J lost 3 bases, and 9 bases lay in between. The CDR3 reads CASSNRVNQPQHF. As DNA, the CDR3 is TGTGCCAGCAGCAACAGGGTCAATCAGCCCCAGCATTTT.

The chain employs TRBV7-9 and TRBJ2-1, with 10 positions matching TRBD2. The J segment lost 7 bases and the V segment lost 5 bases, leaving 14 bases of the junction unmatched. This CDR3 has 17 residues. Germline V lookup: CDR1 SEHNR, CDR2 FQNEAQ (reference sequence). CDR3 sequence: CASSLPRFSGGRNEQFF. The CDR3 DNA reads as TGTGCCAGCAGCCTACCCCGGTTTAGCGGGGGGCGTAATGAGCAGTTCTTC. The entire variable domain, with the rest obtained from reference TRBV7-9 and TRBJ2-1, is as follows: DTGVSQNPRHKITKRGQNVTFRCDPISEHNRLYWYRQTLGQGPEFLTYFQNEAQLEKSRLLSDRFSAERPKGSFSTLEIQRTEQGDSAMYLCASSLPRFSGGRNEQFFGPGTRLTVL.

This clone was seen a few times. This chain uses TRBV7-6 with TRBJ2-1, with D perhaps matching TRBD2 (5 bases). CDR3 length: 17 residues. CDR1 is SGHVS, CDR2 FNYEAQ, per germline. V was trimmed by 5 bases and J by 4 bases, leaving 21 bases between them. CDR3 nucleotide sequence: TGTGCCAGCAGCCCTCCTAGGAGGTCTCACCTTTACAATGAGCAGTTCTTC. Its protein product is CASSPPRRSHLYNEQFF. The full variable domain, its missing parts supplied by reference TRBV7-6 and TRBJ2-1, is GAGVSQSPRYKVTKRGQDVALRCDPISGHVSLYWYRQALGQGPEFLTYFNYEAQQDKSGLPNDRFSAERPEGSISTLTIQRTEQRDSAMYRCASSPPRRSHLYNEQFFGPGTRLTVL.

This chain links TRBV7-3 with TRBJ1-1; tentatively, D is TRBD1 (5 bases). CDR3 size: 16 residues. CDR1 is SGHTA and CDR2 is FQGTGA in the germline V gene. Trimming took off 4 bases at V and 2 bases at J, with 17 bases between the two ends. This CDR3 reads CASSSSTGGGNTEAFF. The CDR3 DNA is TGTGCCAGCAGCTCATCCACCGGGGGAGGAAACACTGAAGCTTTCTTT.

Here the CDR3 DNA reads TGCGCCAGCAGCCCGGACCCGACCATGCCTGAAGCTTTCTTT. It codes for CASSPDPTMPEAFF. The chain joins TRBV4-1 to TRBJ1-1; the D is unclear. V was clipped by 4 bases and J by 6 bases, with 15 bases between them. The CDR3 length is 14 residues. Per germline, CDR1 MGHRA and CDR2 YSYEKL.

The CDR3 here is CASSLSDGTQYF. In DNA form, the CDR3 reads TGTGCCAGCAGTTTATCCGACGGTACGCAGTATTTT. The gene calls are TRBV12-3 or TRBV12-4 and TRBJ2-3, with no clear D. Between the trimmed V and J ends, which lost 2 bases and 8 bases, there was a span of 8 bases. The CDR3 consists of 12 residues.

DNA of the CDR3: TGTGCCAGCAGCGTAATTGAAGGGAGGTCGGGAGATACGCAGTATTTT. Amino acid sequence: CASSVIEGRSGDTQYF. The chain uses TRBV9 and TRBJ2-3, with D maybe TRBD2 (6 bases). The V gene's germline CDR1 is SGDLS and CDR2 YYNGEE. V dropped 1 base and J dropped 5 bases, with 17 bases sitting between them. The CDR3 has 16 amino acids.

V and J are TRBV6-5 and TRBJ2-3, with TRBD2 matching over 7 bases. V trimming: 4 bases; J trimming: 2 bases; junction bases outside the gene matches: 6. The germline V gene encodes CDR1 MNHEY and CDR2 SVGAGI. The CDR3 has 15 amino acids. The CDR3 here is CASSLNAGDTDTQYF. The CDR3, as DNA: TGTGCCAGCAGTTTGAACGCGGGGGACACAGATACGCAGTATTTT.

This clone has only a few counts. The chain combines TRBV19 with TRBJ1-5, with D possibly matching TRBD1 (5 bases). Per the germline V gene, CDR1 is LNHDA and CDR2 is SQIVND (reference sequence). This CDR3 has 14 residues. The V end was cut by 7 bases, the J end by 4 bases, with 14 bases between. The CDR3, as DNA: TGTGCCAGTACCGGGACGGCTAATAATCAGCCCCAGCATTTT. Its translation: CASTGTANNQPQHF.

This clone was counted once. V usage is TRBV19 and J usage is TRBJ1-1; 11 bases align to TRBD1. The CDR3 loop spans 14 amino acids. Trimming at V came to 8 bases and at J to 5 bases, leaving 7 bases not matched to a gene. Germline V lookup: CDR1 LNHDA, CDR2 SQIVND (reference sequence). The chain's CDR3 is CASWTGGTSTEAFF. CDR3 nucleotide sequence: TGTGCCAGTTGGACAGGGGGCACGTCGACTGAAGCTTTCTTT.

This chain joins TRBV4-3 and TRBJ1-3; 7 positions match TRBD1. CDR1 is LGHNA and CDR2 is YSLEER in the germline V gene. Unmatched junction bases numbered 13, after V lost 4 bases and J lost 4 bases. CDR3 length: 17 residues. The CDR3 here is CASSLQSGTAPGNTIYF. CDR3 sequence (DNA): TGCGCCAGCAGCCTCCAATCCGGGACAGCGCCCGGAAACACCATATATTTT.

The chain links TRBV10-1 to TRBJ2-1; 13 bases match TRBD2. The V gene's germline CDR1 is WNHNN and CDR2 SYGVQD (reference sequence). This CDR3 contains 17 residues. V shed 4 bases and J 6 bases; nucleotides not matched to a gene: 9. CDR3 DNA sequence: TGCGCCAGCAGTGGCGGCCCACTAGCGGGAGGGCCCAATGAGCAGTTCTTC. Its translation: CASSGGPLAGGPNEQFF.

V is TRBV7-8 and J is TRBJ1-2, with D perhaps TRBD1 (5 bases). This CDR3 region has 14 residues. The germline V gene encodes CDR1 SGHVS and CDR2 FQNEAQ. The V and J ends lost 5 bases and 1 base respectively, with 11 bases between them. The CDR3 here is CASSLGRNNYGYTF. CDR3 sequence (DNA): TGTGCCAGCAGCCTGGGACGGAATAACTATGGCTACACCTTC.

In the case of this clone: The junction departs from the called germline gene at one end, perhaps through a read error. The chain joins TRBV5-5 to TRBJ2-1; no definite D call. The CDR3 sequence is 13 residues long. CDR1 and CDR2 from the germline V gene are SGHKS and YYEKEE (reference sequence). The CDR3 loop reads CASGLGSYNEQFF. CDR3 coding DNA: TGTGCCAGCGGCTTAGGATCATACAATGAGCAGTTCTTC.

The rearrangement uses TRBV9 and TRBJ2-7, with TRBD2 matching 14 bases. The trim removed 6 bases at V and 4 bases at J, leaving 6 bases unmatched. This CDR3 has 15 residues. The V gene's germline CDR1 is SGDLS and CDR2 YYNGEE. CDR3 DNA sequence: TGTGCCAGCAATCGGGGACTAGCGGGAGAGTACGAGCAGTACTTC. Translated: CASNRGLAGEYEQYF.

DNA of the CDR3: TGTGCCAGCAGCTTAGGAGGGGCCGGCTATGGCTACACCTTC. Protein: CASSLGGAGYGYTF. The V gene is TRBV11-2, the J gene TRBJ1-2, with D tentatively TRBD1 (5 bases). CDR3 length: 14 residues. Trimming removed 1 base from V and 4 bases from J, with 10 bases in between. In germline, CDR1 is SGHAT, CDR2 FQNNGV. Drawing the rest from reference TRBV11-2 and TRBJ1-2, the complete variable domain is EAGVAQSPRYKIIEKRQSVAFWCNPISGHATLYWYQQILGQGPKLLIQFQNNGVVDDSQLPKDRFSAERLKGVDSTLKIQPAKLEDSAVYLCASSLGGAGYGYTFGSGTRLTVV.

The V call is TRBV27, the J call TRBJ2-3; 8 bases are a match to TRBD1. V was clipped by 3 bases and J by 3 bases; unmatched bases: 2. Germline CDR1 is MNHEY and CDR2 is SMNVEV (reference sequence). The CDR3 sequence is 14 residues long. For the CDR3, the DNA is TGTGCCAGCAGTTTGCGGACAGGGACAGATACGCAGTATTTT. Its protein product is CASSLRTGTDTQYF.

The genes are TRBV9 and TRBJ2-5; D tentatively fits TRBD1 or TRBD2 (5 bases each). The CDR3 length is 15 residues. Germline CDR1 is SGDLS and CDR2 is YYNGEE. The V end was cut by 5 bases, the J end by 0 bases, with 14 bases between. The CDR3 coding sequence is TGTGCCAGCAGTTACCGGGACGGAGACCAAGAGACCCAGTACTTC. This encodes CASSYRDGDQETQYF.

The chain has TRBV28 and TRBJ1-5; possible D gene TRBD1, 5 bases. Looked up from germline, CDR1 is MDHEN and CDR2 is SYDVKM. CDR3 size: 15 residues. Trimming pared 3 bases from V and 4 bases from J, leaving 13 bases between. For the CDR3, the DNA is TGTGCCAGCAGTTTGGCGGGGGAGAGAAATCAGCCCCAGCATTTT. This codes for CASSLAGERNQPQHF.

The V call is TRBV2, the J call TRBJ2-1; D is undetermined. This CDR3 is 11 amino acids long. Germline V lookup: CDR1 SNHLY, CDR2 FYNNEI. The V and J ends lost 6 bases and 13 bases respectively, with 13 bases between them. The CDR3 nucleotides are TGTGCCAGCAGCGTAGTAGGGAACCAGTTCTTC. Translated, it gives CASSVVGNQFF.

This clone came up once. This chain joins TRBV7-2 and TRBJ1-2; D not certain. CDR1 SGHTA and CDR2 FQGNSA come from the germline V gene. The CDR3 covers 15 residues. V lost 1 base to trimming and J lost 7 bases, with 16 bases between them. The CDR3 spells CASSLEFVRSAGYTF. CDR3 coding DNA: TGTGCCAGCAGCTTAGAGTTTGTACGAAGCGCTGGCTACACCTTC.

This chain uses TRBV7-9 with TRBJ1-3; 9 bases agree with TRBD1. This CDR3 has 13 amino acids. Germline loops: CDR1 SEHNR, CDR2 FQNEAQ (reference sequence). The V and J ends lost 10 bases and 2 bases, in that order; junction bases with no gene match: 3. CDR3 nucleotide sequence: TGTGCCATTAGACAGGGGGCTGGAAACACCATATATTTT. Its translation: CAIRQGAGNTIYF.

This clone was detected a few times. The chain carries TRBV4-1 and TRBJ1-5; D possibly corresponds to TRBD1 (6 bases). Trimming left V 0 bases short and J 6 bases short, with 15 bases between. Germline loops: CDR1 MGHRA, CDR2 YSYEKL. This CDR3 spans 16 amino acids. CDR3 loop: CASSQDPRGGTQPQHF. For the CDR3, the DNA is TGCGCCAGCAGCCAAGACCCCAGGGGAGGGACTCAGCCCCAGCATTTT.

The chain recombines TRBV11-2 with TRBJ2-1; 7 positions match TRBD2. V dropped 3 bases and J dropped 6; count of bases not matched to a gene: 8. Per germline, CDR1 SGHAT and CDR2 FQNNGV. CDR3 length: 15 residues. CDR3 bases: TGTGCCAGCAGCTTCATTCGCGGGAGTGGCAATGAGCAGTTCTTC. It translates to CASSFIRGSGNEQFF. The full variable domain, its missing parts supplied by reference TRBV11-2 and TRBJ2-1, is EAGVAQSPRYKIIEKRQSVAFWCNPISGHATLYWYQQILGQGPKLLIQFQNNGVVDDSQLPKDRFSAERLKGVDSTLKIQPAKLEDSAVYLCASSFIRGSGNEQFFGPGTRLTVL.

J is TRBJ1-2 and V is TRBV29-1; D is unresolved. This CDR3 region has 11 residues. The ends were cut back, 3 bases at V and 8 bases at J, with 10 bases in the middle. Per germline, CDR1 SQVTM and CDR2 ANQGSEA. DNA for the CDR3: TGCAGCGTTGAGGGTAATTCCGGCTACACCTTC. Translating it yields CSVEGNSGYTF.